One sample yielded the 19 T cell receptor beta chains listed below, sequenced in a study of metastatic and nonmetastatic thyroid tumors. Each patient came to thyroid surgery without any prior treatment (of any kind). From the PCR reads, TCRdb re-called clones with MiXCR. Found here are about 35,000 clones, around 31% of them singletons; the top ten hold roughly a sixth. The source material was tumor tissue. These receptors were collected from a female donor with papillary thyroid cancer or a benign thyroid nodule (not recorded which). Some clones in this sample may be carry-over from other donors' samples.

The chain uses TRBV12-3 or TRBV12-4 and TRBJ2-3; unclear D gene. V shed 6 bases and J shed 1 base, with 11 bases lying between them. The CDR3 extends over 14 amino acids. The CDR3 loop is CASSTSRGTDTQYF. The CDR3 bases are TGTGCCAGCAGCACATCTCGGGGCACAGATACGCAGTATTTT.

This chain connects TRBV19 to TRBJ1-1, with D uncertain. V was trimmed by 6 bases and J by 4 bases, leaving 9 bases between them. This CDR3 comprises 12 residues. Germline V gene sequence: CDR1 LNHDA, CDR2 SQIVND (reference sequence). This CDR3 reads CASSTRVTEAFF. The CDR3 DNA is TGTGCCAGTAGCACGCGGGTCACTGAAGCTTTCTTT.

This clone was recorded a few times. The chain couples TRBV28 to TRBJ2-1; D might be TRBD2 (5 bases). CDR1 and CDR2 from the germline V gene are MDHEN and SYDVKM. Trimming cost V 5 bases and J 7 bases, with 6 bases left between them. The CDR3 sequence is 11 residues long. Written as DNA, the CDR3 is TGTGCCAGCAGTACGGGGAATGAGCAGTTCTTC. Its translation is CASSTGNEQFF.

This clone was counted only a few times. The chain combines TRBV20-1 with TRBJ2-7; D perhaps matches TRBD1 (5 bases). The V gene's germline CDR1 is DFQATT and CDR2 SNEGSKA (reference sequence). Trimming shortened V by 1 base and J by 3 bases, and 10 bases separated the two germline ends. The CDR3 is 13 residues long. In DNA, the CDR3 is TGCAGTGCTAGAGGACAGCACTACTACGAGCAGTACTTC. It is translated as CSARGQHYYEQYF.

The chain is built from TRBV9 and TRBJ2-1, with 8 bases identical to TRBD2. There are 15 residues in the CDR3. The germline V gene has CDR1 SGDLS and CDR2 YYNGEE. V dropped 0 bases and J dropped 7; count of bases not matched to a gene: 6. The CDR3 is CASSVAAGGMNEQFF. The CDR3 region has the DNA TGTGCCAGCAGCGTAGCGGCGGGAGGTATGAATGAGCAGTTCTTC.

This chain connects TRBV7-9 to TRBJ1-2; D is undetermined. There are 12 residues in the CDR3. Germline lookup yields CDR1 SEHNR and CDR2 FQNEAQ (reference sequence). The V end was cut by 3 bases, the J end by 4 bases, with 6 bases between. CDR3 sequence (DNA): TGTGCCAGCAGCTTGACCGGCTATGGCTACACCTTC. It yields the protein CASSLTGYGYTF.

This clone was seen only a few times. The DNA for the CDR3 is TGCGCCAGCAGCCAAGTTCTAGCGGACACCGGGGAGCTGTTTTTT. Translated: CASSQVLADTGELFF. The chain carries TRBV4-1 and TRBJ2-2, with 7 bases lining up with TRBD2. Germline V lookup: CDR1 MGHRA, CDR2 YSYEKL. J gave up 3 bases and V 1 base, and 2 bases lay outside the gene matches. The CDR3 has 15 amino acids.

This clone was found a few times. Other DNA sequences from this sample encode an identical CDR3 as well. This chain connects TRBV18 to TRBJ1-1; D is unresolved. The V end lost 2 bases, the J end lost 0 bases, and 4 bases lay between the germline ends. The CDR3 contains 13 residues. Germline V gene sequence: CDR1 KGHSH, CDR2 LQKENI. CDR3 coding DNA: TGTGCCAGCTCACCAGCAGTGAACACTGAAGCTTTCTTT. This codes for CASSPAVNTEAFF.

The chain couples TRBV5-1 to TRBJ2-3; 8 bases line up with TRBD2. Trimming at V came to 5 bases and at J to 3 bases, leaving 8 bases not matched to a gene. CDR3 length equals 15 residues. The germline CDR1 and CDR2 sequences are SGHRS and YFSETQ. The DNA for the CDR3 is TGCGCCAGCAGTGAAGAGAGCGGGAGAACAGATACGCAGTATTTT. This encodes CASSEESGRTDTQYF.

The chain employs TRBV10-3 and TRBJ1-1; D uncertain. The V gene lost 3 bases and the J gene lost 1 base, with 6 bases spanning the gap. The CDR3 totals 13 residues. Germline CDR1 and CDR2: ENHRY and SYGVKD. DNA for the CDR3: TGTGCCATCAGTGAAGGTTGGAACACTGAAGCTTTCTTT. Amino acid sequence: CAISEGWNTEAFF.

This clone was found many times. This sequence joins TRBV6-5 and TRBJ1-6, with D unresolved. The CDR3 length is 16 residues. From germline, CDR1 is MNHEY and CDR2 SVGAGI. V lost 0 bases to trimming and J lost 6 bases, with 12 bases between them. The CDR3 nucleotides are TGTGCCAGCAGTTACTCGGTGACGGGTTCTAATTCACCCCTCCACTTT. Protein sequence: CASSYSVTGSNSPLHF.

This clone showed up just a few times. The rearrangement links TRBV6-1 to TRBJ1-6; D gene uncertain. Trimming cost V 6 bases and J 8 bases, with 17 bases left between them. Per the germline V gene, CDR1 is MNHNS and CDR2 is SASEGT. The CDR3 loop spans 15 amino acids. CDR3 nucleotide sequence: TGTGCCAGCAGCCGCGGTCCTTCTAGCGATTCACCCCTCCACTTT. Protein product: CASSRGPSSDSPLHF.

V gene TRBV11-3 combines with J gene TRBJ2-5, with D hard to call. This CDR3 spans 13 amino acids. Germline CDR1 and CDR2: SGHNT and YENEEA. Deletions cut 5 bases from V and 2 bases from J, with 9 bases between. For the CDR3, the DNA is TGTGCCAGCAGCCAAACCGGGCAAGAGACCCAGTACTTC. It translates to CASSQTGQETQYF.

The chain uses TRBV27 and TRBJ1-5; D uncertain. CDR1 MNHEY and CDR2 SMNVEV come from the germline V gene (reference sequence). Trimming pared 5 bases from V and 2 bases from J, leaving 16 bases between. CDR3 size: 16 residues. The CDR3 protein is CASSRAHAEGNQPQHF. CDR3 in DNA: TGTGCCAGCAGTCGGGCCCACGCCGAGGGCAATCAGCCCCAGCATTTT.

V is TRBV6-1 and J is TRBJ2-3; 14 bases align to TRBD2. The V segment lost 8 bases and the J segment 4 bases; nucleotides outside the gene matches: 5. This CDR3 is 15 amino acids long. CDR1 is MNHNS, CDR2 SASEGT, per germline. For the CDR3, the DNA is TGTGCCAGCCCGGGACTAGCGGGAGTCTCAGATACGCAGTATTTT. Its translation: CASPGLAGVSDTQYF.

This clone occurred a few times. V and J are TRBV28 and TRBJ2-1; D unresolved. The CDR3 is 12 amino acids. The ends were cut back, 7 bases at V and 7 bases at J, with 11 bases in the middle. Per germline, CDR1 MDHEN and CDR2 SYDVKM. CDR3 DNA: TGTGCCAGCACCATAGGGTCGAATGAGCAGTTCTTC. This sequence encodes CASTIGSNEQFF.

This clone was seen more than once but under ten times. V usage is TRBV27 and J usage is TRBJ2-6; 7 nucleotides match TRBD2. V lost 5 bases and J lost 2; bases outside the gene matches: 9. The CDR3 totals 17 residues. Germline CDR1 is MNHEY and CDR2 is SMNVEV (reference sequence). The DNA for the CDR3 is TGTGCCAGCAGTCCCCACGGGGGGTTCCCTGGGGCCAACGTCCTGACTTTC. Translation: CASSPHGGFPGANVLTF.

This rearrangement joins TRBV6-1 to TRBJ1-5; D ambiguous. Germline-derived CDR1 and CDR2 are MNHNS and SASEGT. V was pared by 6 bases and J by 5 bases, with 17 bases between. The CDR3 runs to 15 residues. The CDR3 sequence: CASRPKGRWDQPQHF. The CDR3 DNA follows: TGTGCCAGCAGGCCAAAAGGGAGGTGGGATCAGCCCCAGCATTTT.

The V call is TRBV19, the J call TRBJ2-1; TRBD2 agrees at 8 bases. Germline V gene sequence: CDR1 LNHDA, CDR2 SQIVND (reference sequence). Trimming cost V 5 bases and J 4 bases; bases outside gene matches: 10. The CDR3 runs 16 residues. CDR3 residues: CASSPRGLVRYNEQFF. The CDR3 DNA is TGTGCCAGTAGTCCTCGGGGACTAGTACGGTACAATGAGCAGTTCTTC.